This T cell receptor beta chain emerged from a study of CD8 T cells in ankylosing spondylitis. Study results and limitations: CD8+ by phenotype, disease-linked clones were relatively rare in peripheral blood. Reactive arthritis synovial fluid and blood were previously reported to contain some motif variants. Matched synovial fluid from ankylosing spondylitis patients was reported to be enriched for disease-linked clones.

Ten or more counts support this clonotype. Its antigen is as yet unknown. The V gene end was trimmed by 5 bases and the J gene end by 1 base; junction bases not matched to a gene: 6. Germline V gene data show CDR1 as SGHRS and CDR2 as YFSETQ. The CDR3 is 15 amino acids. By quantitative 5'-RACE with molecular barcodes, the TCR beta libraries were made. TCRdb called the 5' RACE reads again in MiXCR, with one record for every CDR3 protein. The sample holds approximately 260,000 distinct CDR3 sequences, around 9.2% seen once. The specimen sequenced was blood, either unsorted or a sorted T cell fraction (not recorded which). The chain combines TRBV5-1 with TRBJ2-7; 10 bases map to TRBD1. The receptor comes from a male donor with ankylosing spondylitis or in good health (not recorded which). CDR3 residues: CASSFWDRGSYEQYF. DNA of the CDR3: TGCGCCAGCAGTTTTTGGGACAGGGGTTCCTACGAGCAGTACTTC.